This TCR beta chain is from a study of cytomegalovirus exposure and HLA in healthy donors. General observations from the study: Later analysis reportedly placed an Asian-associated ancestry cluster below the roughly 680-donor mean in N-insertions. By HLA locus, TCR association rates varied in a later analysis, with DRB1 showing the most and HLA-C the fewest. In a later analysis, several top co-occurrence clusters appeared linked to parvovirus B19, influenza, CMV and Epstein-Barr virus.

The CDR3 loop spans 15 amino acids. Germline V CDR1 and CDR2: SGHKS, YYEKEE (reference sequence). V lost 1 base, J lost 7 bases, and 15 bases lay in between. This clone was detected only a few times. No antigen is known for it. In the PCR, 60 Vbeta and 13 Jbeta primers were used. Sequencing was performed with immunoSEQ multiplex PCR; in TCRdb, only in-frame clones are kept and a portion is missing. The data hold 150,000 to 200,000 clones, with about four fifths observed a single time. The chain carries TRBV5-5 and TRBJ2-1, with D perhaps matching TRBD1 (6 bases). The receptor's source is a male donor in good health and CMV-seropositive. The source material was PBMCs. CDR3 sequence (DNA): TGTGCCAGCAGCTTGATAGGGGGAAAGGGGAATGAGCAGTTCTTC. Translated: CASSLIGGKGNEQFF.